These T cell receptor beta chains were read from a single sample in a study of tumor-infiltrating lymphocytes in primary liver carcinoma. TCRdb re-analysed the multiplex PCR reads in MiXCR, keeping a single row per CDR3 protein. The profile shows a few hundred thousand distinct CDR3 sequences, nearly 60% of them singletons. Input material: peripheral blood. These receptors were collected from a woman in her 30s with primary liver carcinoma and hepatitis B virus infection. CDR3s include the opening cysteine and the closing phenylalanine or tryptophan. The D gene is left open where the match is weak. Size is stated for part of the rows, as once, few or many counts, or as a class when the clone is expanded.

TRBD2	.	TRBV12-3/TRBV12-4	TRBJ2-1	CVIRSGRAYEQFF	TGTGTCATCAGAAGCGGGAGGGCATATGAGCAGTTCTTC
.	.	TRBV11-3	TRBJ2-1	CACSLRGRVDNKQFF	TGTGCCTGCAGCCTCAGAGGAAGGGTTGATAATAAGCAGTTCTTC
.	.	TRBV5-6	TRBJ1-3	CASSLGFPSGITIYF	TGTGCCAGCAGCTTGGGGTTCCCCTCTGGAATCACCATATATTTT
TRBD1	.	TRBV28	TRBJ1-5	CASKGQRSQPQHF	TGTGCCAGTAAGGGACAGCGAAGTCAGCCCCAGCATTTT
.	many	TRBV29-1	TRBJ1-1	CSVVVHTEAFF	TGCAGCGTTGTGGTTCACACTGAAGCTTTCTTT
.	.	TRBV5-5	TRBJ2-7	CVSSYHIDEQYF	TGTGTCAGCAGCTACCACATAGACGAGCAGTACTTC
TRBD1	few	TRBV29-1	TRBJ1-2	CSAGRGGYGYTF	TGCAGCGCCGGCAGGGGGGGCTATGGCTACACCTTC
.	.	TRBV5-1	TRBJ1-5	CASSTGQPNQPQHF	TGCGCCAGCAGCACTGGACAGCCCAATCAGCCCCAGCATTTT
TRBD2	.	TRBV4-1	TRBJ2-7	CASSQVGLAGAVTYEQYF	TGCGCCAGCAGCCAAGTGGGACTAGCGGGAGCAGTAACCTACGAGCAGTACTTC
.	.	TRBV4-1	TRBJ1-6	CAMTEGESLHF	TGCGCGATGACGGAGGGGGAGTCCCTCCACTTT